These T cell receptor beta chains were read from a single sample in a study of CD8 T cells in ankylosing spondylitis. TCRdb analysed the 5' RACE reads with MiXCR anew, one entry per CDR3 protein. This table holds some 220,000 distinct CDR3 sequences, over 9.5% found once. What was sequenced was blood, either unsorted or a sorted T cell fraction (not recorded which). The receptors were gathered from a male donor with ankylosing spondylitis or in good health (not recorded which). CDR3s include the opening cysteine and the closing phenylalanine or tryptophan. The order of the fields is V gene, J gene, D gene, clone size, CDR3 protein, CDR3 DNA. D genes are given only for firm matches. Clone size is shown for a subset of rows, as once, few, many or a class of expanded clone.

TRBV15,TRBJ2-5,.,.,CATSVQLETQYF,TGTGCCACCAGCGTGCAGTTGGAGACCCAGTACTTC
TRBV25-1,TRBJ1-5,TRBD1,many,CASSVGGGGQPQHF,TGTGCCAGCAGTGTAGGAGGGGGCGGTCAGCCCCAGCATTTT
TRBV30,TRBJ1-2,.,.,CAWSNMVLPYGYTF,TGTGCCTGGAGTAATATGGTACTGCCCTATGGCTACACCTTC
TRBV3-2,TRBJ1-6,.,many,CASSGSGVMGNSPLHF,TGTGCCAGCAGCGGCTCAGGGGTAATGGGTAATTCACCCCTCCACTTT
TRBV30,TRBJ1-5,.,many,CAWSRKGTTNQPQHF,TGTGCCTGGAGTAGGAAAGGGACAACAAATCAGCCCCAGCATTTT
TRBV5-1,TRBJ2-5,TRBD1,many,CASRPSPGTEETQYF,TGCGCCAGCCGACCCTCTCCCGGGACAGAAGAGACCCAGTACTTC
TRBV5-1,TRBJ2-7,.,many,CASSFPESYEQYF,TGCGCCAGCAGCTTCCCAGAGTCCTACGAGCAGTACTTC
TRBV6-2/TRBV6-3,TRBJ2-5,.,many,CASSQQALRETQYF,TGTGCCAGCAGCCAGCAGGCTCTGCGGGAGACCCAGTACTTC
TRBV2,TRBJ1-4,.,many,CASSVSAGWTAFNEKLFF,TGTGCCAGCAGTGTTTCGGCGGGCTGGACGGCTTTTAATGAAAAACTGTTTTTT
TRBV4-2,TRBJ2-5,.,many,CASSQDVRQWETQYF,TGTGCCAGCAGCCAAGATGTTCGACAGTGGGAGACCCAGTACTTC
TRBV20-1,TRBJ2-7,TRBD2,many,CSARGAGDEQYF,TGCAGTGCTAGAGGTGCGGGGGACGAGCAGTACTTC
TRBV20-1,TRBJ1-1,.,many,CSASGGRTTEAFF,TGCAGTGCTAGCGGGGGTAGGACCACTGAAGCTTTCTTT
TRBV15,TRBJ2-1,.,many,CATSRDPSWNEQFF,TGTGCCACCAGCAGAGATCCTAGCTGGAATGAGCAGTTCTTC
TRBV2,TRBJ1-1,.,many,CATRRVGGMNTEAFF,TGTGCCACTCGGCGGGTAGGGGGTATGAACACTGAAGCTTTCTTT
TRBV30,TRBJ1-1,.,many,CAWSFGRNTEAFF,TGTGCCTGGAGTTTTGGGCGAAACACTGAAGCTTTCTTT
TRBV6-5,TRBJ1-2,.,many,CASSSYGGDGYTF,TGTGCCAGCAGTTCATACGGGGGTGATGGCTACACCTTC
TRBV20-1,TRBJ1-1,.,few,CSALSRRLVPTEAFF,TGCAGTGCTCTCTCCCGGAGGCTCGTCCCTACTGAAGCTTTCTTT
TRBV20-1,TRBJ2-6,.,many,CSARGNPGANVLTF,TGCAGTGCTAGAGGGAACCCTGGGGCCAACGTCCTGACTTTC
TRBV11-2,TRBJ2-7,.,few,CASSLVRTATYEQYF,TGTGCCAGCAGCTTAGTGAGGACCGCAACCTACGAGCAGTACTTC
TRBV29-1,TRBJ1-1,TRBD1,.,CSAETGGGNTEAFF,TGCAGCGCCGAGACAGGGGGCGGGAACACTGAAGCTTTCTTT
TRBV20-1,TRBJ1-5,.,many,CSAPGQGHEPQHF,TGCAGTGCCCCCGGGCAGGGGCATGAGCCCCAGCATTTT
TRBV7-9,TRBJ2-1,.,.,CANSPGSEQFF,TGTGCCAACAGCCCCGGCAGTGAGCAGTTCTTC
TRBV20-1,TRBJ2-3,TRBD2,many,CSARPTSGARTDTQYF,TGCAGTGCTCGACCGACTAGCGGGGCCCGCACAGATACGCAGTATTTT
TRBV10-3,TRBJ1-6,.,many,CAISRGTSGSPLHF,TGTGCCATCAGCCGAGGGACGTCGGGTTCACCCCTCCACTTT
TRBV30,TRBJ2-1,TRBD2,many,CAVSGNSYNEQFF,TGTGCTGTTAGCGGGAACTCCTACAATGAGCAGTTCTTC
TRBV20-1,TRBJ1-2,TRBD1,many,CSAPSGQGYGYTF,TGCAGTGCTCCTTCAGGACAGGGCTATGGCTACACCTTC
TRBV27,TRBJ2-5,TRBD2,many,CASSFVAGGRQTQYF,TGTGCCAGCAGTTTTGTTGCGGGAGGTCGACAGACCCAGTACTTC
TRBV30,TRBJ2-7,.,few,CAWDRDSSSYEQYF,TGTGCCTGGGACCGGGACTCCAGCTCCTACGAGCAGTACTTC
TRBV15,TRBJ2-7,.,many,CATSRGTASTPYEQYF,TGTGCCACCAGCAGGGGCACCGCTAGTACCCCCTACGAGCAGTACTTC
TRBV20-1,TRBJ2-5,.,many,CSARSQFGHQETQYF,TGCAGTGCTAGAAGCCAGTTCGGACACCAAGAGACCCAGTACTTC
TRBV12-5,TRBJ2-6,.,many,CASGPTLSGANVLTF,TGTGCTAGTGGTCCGACCCTATCTGGGGCCAACGTCCTGACTTTC
TRBV20-1,TRBJ2-1,TRBD2,many,CSATGPPGLVHNEQFF,TGCAGTGCAACTGGGCCCCCGGGACTAGTCCACAATGAGCAGTTCTTC
TRBV7-8,TRBJ2-5,.,.,CASGPRDSSIEETQYF,TGTGCCAGCGGTCCCCGGGACTCATCGATTGAAGAGACCCAGTACTTC
TRBV6-2/TRBV6-3,TRBJ2-7,.,many,CASSQTYEQYF,TGTGCCAGCAGCCAGACCTACGAGCAGTACTTC
TRBV27,TRBJ2-3,TRBD1,many,CASSLNRGDTDTQYF,TGTGCCAGCAGTTTAAACAGGGGCGACACAGATACGCAGTATTTT
TRBV10-3,TRBJ1-1,TRBD1,many,CAISDTTGYTEAFF,TGTGCCATCAGTGATACGACAGGGTACACTGAAGCTTTCTTT
TRBV3-1,TRBJ2-2,.,many,CASSPGETGELFF,TGTGCCAGCAGCCCCGGGGAGACCGGGGAGCTGTTTTTT
TRBV30,TRBJ1-6,.,.,CAWTNAGPNSPLHF,TGTGCCTGGACTAATGCGGGCCCTAATTCACCCCTCCACTTT
TRBV15,TRBJ2-7,.,many,CATRPGSRYEQYF,TGTGCCACCAGGCCCGGGAGCCGTTACGAGCAGTACTTC
TRBV6-5,TRBJ2-3,TRBD1,.,CASSYSDRGSNTQYF,TGTGCCAGCAGTTACTCGGACAGGGGATCAAATACGCAGTATTTT
TRBV29-1,TRBJ2-3,.,many,CSVEAGAGRAQYF,TGCAGCGTTGAAGCGGGGGCGGGAAGGGCGCAGTATTTT
TRBV10-3,TRBJ1-2,.,many,CAISESNSLVQGYTF,TGTGCCATCAGTGAGTCGAACAGCCTAGTCCAGGGCTACACCTTC
TRBV10-3,TRBJ2-2,.,many,CAISESSFSDTGELFF,TGTGCCATCAGTGAGTCGAGCTTTTCGGACACCGGGGAGCTGTTTTTT
TRBV5-1,TRBJ2-5,.,many,CASSEVGQGETQYF,TGCGCCAGCAGCGAAGTTGGCCAGGGAGAGACCCAGTACTTC
TRBV4-2,TRBJ1-1,TRBD1,many,CASSPRQGAHSANTEAFF,TGTGCCAGCAGTCCAAGACAGGGGGCCCACAGTGCGAACACTGAAGCTTTCTTT
TRBV2,TRBJ1-5,.,many,CASSAAWGNQPQHF,TGTGCCAGCAGCGCGGCGTGGGGCAATCAGCCCCAGCATTTT
TRBV7-9,TRBJ2-3,TRBD1,.,CASSLRLTGGADTQYF,TGTGCCAGCAGCTTAAGGTTAACAGGGGGCGCAGATACGCAGTATTTT
TRBV20-1,TRBJ2-3,.,many,CSARVPGTSTDTQYF,TGCAGTGCGCGGGTCCCCGGGACTAGCACAGATACGCAGTATTTT
TRBV20-1,TRBJ1-6,TRBD1,.,CSATQGASRGSPLHF,TGCAGTGCTACACAGGGGGCTTCTAGAGGTTCACCCCTCCACTTT
TRBV15,TRBJ1-4,.,.,CATSRDLGTGQIPEKLFF,TGTGCCACCAGCAGAGATCTCGGAACAGGTCAGATCCCCGAAAAACTGTTTTTT
TRBV3-1,TRBJ2-7,TRBD2,few,CASSQAGGEQYF,TGTGCCAGCAGCCAAGCGGGAGGCGAGCAGTACTTC
TRBV7-9,TRBJ1-1,.,few,CASSSGAGDTEAFF,TGTGCCAGCAGCTCCGGAGCGGGGGACACTGAAGCTTTCTTT
TRBV20-1,TRBJ1-3,TRBD1,many,CSARSPTGQGLNTIYF,TGCAGTGCTAGATCCCCGACGGGACAGGGGTTAAACACCATATATTTT
TRBV7-8,TRBJ2-7,.,many,CASSGGSGDSYEQYF,TGTGCCAGCAGCGGCGGGTCGGGAGATAGCTACGAGCAGTACTTC
TRBV14,TRBJ1-4,.,many,CASSQDPGSSAEKLFF,TGTGCCAGCAGCCAAGATCCCGGATCCTCGGCGGAAAAACTGTTTTTT